This T cell receptor beta chain was observed in a study of blood T cell repertoires in COVID-19. Across the whole study: Acute and convalescent COVID-19 samples came from the United States, Italy and Spain. From T cells, B-cell-depleted T cells, or PBMCs came the material, which was cDNA or gDNA.

The CDR3 length is 15 residues. CDR1 SGHAT and CDR2 FQNNGV come from the germline V gene. With V trimmed by 5 bases and J by 3 bases, 7 bases remained unmatched. Authors' analysis steps: Reference gene primer amplification gave estimated nucleated cell counts. The table came from immunoSEQ multiplex PCR; TCRdb's copy has only in-frame clones and leaves some out. That table supplies the V and J calls and clone size; D and trimming were determined from the DNA. The data show about 140,000 clones, around 90% seen once. The receptor was derived from a man between 65 and 79 years old with acute or convalescent COVID-19. Sequenced sample: peripheral blood. V and J are TRBV11-2 and TRBJ1-1; TRBD1 aligns across 9 bases. The CDR3 loop is CASSLQGARDTEAFF. CDR3 bases: TGTGCCAGCAGCCTACAGGGGGCAAGAGACACTGAAGCTTTCTTT.